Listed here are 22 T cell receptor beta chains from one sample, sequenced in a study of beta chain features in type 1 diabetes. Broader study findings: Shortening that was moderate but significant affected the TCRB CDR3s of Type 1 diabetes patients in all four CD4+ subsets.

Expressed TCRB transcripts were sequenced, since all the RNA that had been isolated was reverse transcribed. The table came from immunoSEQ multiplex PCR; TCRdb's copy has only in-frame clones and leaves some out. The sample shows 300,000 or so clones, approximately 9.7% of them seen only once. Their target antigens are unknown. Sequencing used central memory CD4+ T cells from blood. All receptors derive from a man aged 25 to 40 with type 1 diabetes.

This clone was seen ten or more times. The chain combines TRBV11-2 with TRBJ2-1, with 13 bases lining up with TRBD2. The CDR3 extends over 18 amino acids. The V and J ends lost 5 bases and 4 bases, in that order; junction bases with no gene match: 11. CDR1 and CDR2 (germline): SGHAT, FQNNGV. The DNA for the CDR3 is TGTGCCAGCAGCGCCGTTGGACTAGCGGGGGATCCTTACAATGAGCAGTTCTTC. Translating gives CASSAVGLAGDPYNEQFF.

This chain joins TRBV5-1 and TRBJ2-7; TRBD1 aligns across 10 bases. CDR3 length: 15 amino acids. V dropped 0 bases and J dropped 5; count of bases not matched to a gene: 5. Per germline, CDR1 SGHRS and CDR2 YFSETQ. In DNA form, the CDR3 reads TGCGCCAGCAGCTTGGGGGACAGGGGAGGCGACGAGCAGTACTTC. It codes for CASSLGDRGGDEQYF.

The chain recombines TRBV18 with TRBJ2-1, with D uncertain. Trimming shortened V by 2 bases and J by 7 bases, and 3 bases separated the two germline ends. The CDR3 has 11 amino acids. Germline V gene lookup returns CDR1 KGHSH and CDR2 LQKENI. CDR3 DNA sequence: TGTGCCAGCTCACCAACTAATGAGCAGTTCTTC. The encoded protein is CASSPTNEQFF.

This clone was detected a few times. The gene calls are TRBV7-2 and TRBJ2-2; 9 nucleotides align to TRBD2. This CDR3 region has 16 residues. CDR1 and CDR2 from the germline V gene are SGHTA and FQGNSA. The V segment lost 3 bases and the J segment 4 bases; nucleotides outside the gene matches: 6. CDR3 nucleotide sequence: TGTGCCAGCAGCTTCTTAGCGGGGGCCCCCACCGGGGAGCTGTTTTTT. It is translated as CASSFLAGAPTGELFF.

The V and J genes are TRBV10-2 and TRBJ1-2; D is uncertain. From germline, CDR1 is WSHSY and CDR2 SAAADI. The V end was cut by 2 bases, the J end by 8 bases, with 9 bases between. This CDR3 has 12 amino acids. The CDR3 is CASSEGYWGYTF. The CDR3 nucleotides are TGCGCCAGCAGTGAGGGGTACTGGGGCTACACCTTC.

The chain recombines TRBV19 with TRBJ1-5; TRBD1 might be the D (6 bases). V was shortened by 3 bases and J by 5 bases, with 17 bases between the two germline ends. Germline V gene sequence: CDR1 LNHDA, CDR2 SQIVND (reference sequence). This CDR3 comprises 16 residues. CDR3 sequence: CASSMSAGALDQPQHF. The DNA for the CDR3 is TGTGCCAGTAGTATGTCTGCAGGGGCCTTGGATCAGCCCCAGCATTTT.

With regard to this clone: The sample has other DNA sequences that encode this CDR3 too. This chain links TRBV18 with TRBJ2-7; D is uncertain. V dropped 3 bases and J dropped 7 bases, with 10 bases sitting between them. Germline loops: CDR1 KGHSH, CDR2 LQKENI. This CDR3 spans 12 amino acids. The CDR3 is CASSPRLGEQYF. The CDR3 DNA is TGTGCCAGCTCACCCCGGCTGGGTGAGCAGTACTTC.

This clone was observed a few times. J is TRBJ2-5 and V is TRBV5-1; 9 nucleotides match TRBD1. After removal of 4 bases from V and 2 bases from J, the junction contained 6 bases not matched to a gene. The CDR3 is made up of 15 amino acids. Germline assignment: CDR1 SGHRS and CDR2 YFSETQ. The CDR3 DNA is TGCGCCAGCAGCCCCGGACAGGGGATACAAGAGACCCAGTACTTC. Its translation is CASSPGQGIQETQYF.

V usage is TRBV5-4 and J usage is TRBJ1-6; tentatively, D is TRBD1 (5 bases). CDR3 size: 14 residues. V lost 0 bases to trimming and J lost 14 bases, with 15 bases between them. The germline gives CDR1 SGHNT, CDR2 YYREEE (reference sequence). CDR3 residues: CASSLDRLNEALHF. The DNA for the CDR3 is TGTGCCAGCAGCTTGGACAGGTTAAACGAGGCCCTCCACTTT.

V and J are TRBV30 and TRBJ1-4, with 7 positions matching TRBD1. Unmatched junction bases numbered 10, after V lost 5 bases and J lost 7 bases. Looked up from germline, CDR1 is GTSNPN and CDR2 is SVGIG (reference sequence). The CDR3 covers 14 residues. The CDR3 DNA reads TGTGCCTGGGACGACAGGGTTAAGAGTGAAAAACTGTTTTTT. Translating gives CAWDDRVKSEKLFF.

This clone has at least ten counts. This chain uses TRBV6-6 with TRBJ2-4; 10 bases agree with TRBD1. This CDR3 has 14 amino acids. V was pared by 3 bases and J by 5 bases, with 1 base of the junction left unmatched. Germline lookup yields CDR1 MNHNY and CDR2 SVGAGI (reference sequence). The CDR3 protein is CASSYGTGENIQYF. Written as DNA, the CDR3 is TGTGCCAGCAGTTATGGGACAGGGGAAAACATTCAGTACTTC.

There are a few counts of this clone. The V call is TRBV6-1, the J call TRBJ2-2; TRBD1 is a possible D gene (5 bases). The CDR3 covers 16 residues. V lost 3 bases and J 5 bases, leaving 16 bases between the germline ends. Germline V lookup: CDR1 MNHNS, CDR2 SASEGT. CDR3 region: CASSDRDLKRTGELFF. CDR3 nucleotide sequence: TGTGCCAGCAGTGACAGGGATTTAAAGAGGACCGGGGAGCTGTTTTTT.

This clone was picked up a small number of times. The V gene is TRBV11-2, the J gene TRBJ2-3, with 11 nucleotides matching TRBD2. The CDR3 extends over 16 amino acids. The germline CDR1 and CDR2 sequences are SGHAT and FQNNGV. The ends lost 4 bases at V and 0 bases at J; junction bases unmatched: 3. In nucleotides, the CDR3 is TGTGCCAGCAGCTCACGACTAGCGGGGAGCACAGATACGCAGTATTTT. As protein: CASSSRLAGSTDTQYF.

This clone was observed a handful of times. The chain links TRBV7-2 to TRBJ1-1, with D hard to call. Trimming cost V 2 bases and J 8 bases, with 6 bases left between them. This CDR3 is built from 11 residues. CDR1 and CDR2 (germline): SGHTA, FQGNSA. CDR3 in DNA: TGTGCCAGCAGCTTACACAGAGAAGCTTTCTTT. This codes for CASSLHREAFF. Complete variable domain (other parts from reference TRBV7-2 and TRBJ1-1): GAGVSQSPSNKVTEKGKDVELRCDPISGHTALYWYRQSLGQGLEFLIYFQGNSAPDKSGLPSDRFSAERTGGSVSTLTIQRTQQEDSAVYLCASSLHREAFFGQGTRLTVV.

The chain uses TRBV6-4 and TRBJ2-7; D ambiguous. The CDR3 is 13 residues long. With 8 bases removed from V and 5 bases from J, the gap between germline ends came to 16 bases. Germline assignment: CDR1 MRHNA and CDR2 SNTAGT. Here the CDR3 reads CASCALPAHEQYF. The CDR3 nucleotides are TGTGCCAGCTGTGCCCTACCAGCGCACGAGCAGTACTTC.

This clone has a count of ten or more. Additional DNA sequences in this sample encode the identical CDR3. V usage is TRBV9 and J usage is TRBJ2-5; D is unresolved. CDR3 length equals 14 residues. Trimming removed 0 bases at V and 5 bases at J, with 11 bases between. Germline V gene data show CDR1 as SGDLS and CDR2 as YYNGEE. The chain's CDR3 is CASSVGTSRETQYF. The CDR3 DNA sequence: TGTGCCAGCAGCGTAGGAACATCACGGGAGACCCAGTACTTC.

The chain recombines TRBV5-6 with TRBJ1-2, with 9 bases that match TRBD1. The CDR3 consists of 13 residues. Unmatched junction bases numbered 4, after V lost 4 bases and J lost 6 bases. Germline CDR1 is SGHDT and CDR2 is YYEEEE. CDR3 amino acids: CASSMGQGDGYTF. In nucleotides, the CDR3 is TGTGCCAGCAGCATGGGACAGGGTGATGGCTACACCTTC.

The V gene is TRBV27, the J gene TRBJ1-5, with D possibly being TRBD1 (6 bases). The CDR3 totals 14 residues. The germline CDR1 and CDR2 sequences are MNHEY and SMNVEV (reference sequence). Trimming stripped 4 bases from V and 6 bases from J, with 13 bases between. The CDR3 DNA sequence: TGTGCCAGCAGTTCTCATACAGGGACTCAGCCCCAGCATTTT. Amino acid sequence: CASSSHTGTQPQHF.

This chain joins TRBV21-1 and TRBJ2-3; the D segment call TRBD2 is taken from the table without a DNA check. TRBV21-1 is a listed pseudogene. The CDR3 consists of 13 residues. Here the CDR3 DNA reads TGTGCCAGCAGCAAAGATATCCGAGATACGCAGTATTTT. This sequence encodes CASSKDIRDTQYF.

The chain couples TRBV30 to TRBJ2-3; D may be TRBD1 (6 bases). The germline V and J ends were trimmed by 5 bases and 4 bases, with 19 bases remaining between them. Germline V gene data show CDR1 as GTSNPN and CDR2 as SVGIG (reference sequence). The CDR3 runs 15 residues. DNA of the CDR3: TGTGCCTGGGGGGGCTCGGACAGATTCCCAGATACGCAGTATTTT. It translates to CAWGGSDRFPDTQYF.

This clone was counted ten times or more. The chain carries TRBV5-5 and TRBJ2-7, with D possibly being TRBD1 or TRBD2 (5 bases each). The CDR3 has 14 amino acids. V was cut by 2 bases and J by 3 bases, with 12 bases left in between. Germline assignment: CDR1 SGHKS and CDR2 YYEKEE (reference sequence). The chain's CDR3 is CASSLALGDYEQYF. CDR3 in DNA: TGTGCCAGCAGCTTAGCCCTGGGGGACTACGAGCAGTACTTC.

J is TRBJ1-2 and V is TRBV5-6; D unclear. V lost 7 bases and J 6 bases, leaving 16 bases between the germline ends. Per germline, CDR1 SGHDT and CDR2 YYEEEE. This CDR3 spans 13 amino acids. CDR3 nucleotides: TGTGCCAGCGGGTCGTTCGCGGAGGATGGCTACACCTTC. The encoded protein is CASGSFAEDGYTF.